One and the same sample provided the 21 T cell receptor beta chains below, sequenced in a study of T cells in tuberculosis. The time point: new active TB diagnosis, blood taken before or within 7 days of starting treatment. Sequenced by immunoSEQ multiplex PCR; TCRdb stores in-frame clones only, minus some. The sample records 30,000 to 35,000 clones, around 93% being singletons. The starting material was PBMCs, obtained at tuberculosis diagnosis. The receptors were sampled from an adult with tuberculosis.

The rearrangement uses TRBV6-4 and TRBJ2-2; D unclear. CDR1 and CDR2 from the germline V gene are MRHNA and SNTAGT. The CDR3 contains 15 residues. Trimming shortened V by 5 bases and J by 3 bases, and 13 bases separated the two germline ends. CDR3 region: CASSKGADYTGELFF. The CDR3 nucleotides read TGTGCCAGCAGTAAAGGAGCCGACTACACCGGGGAGCTGTTTTTT.

CDR3 protein: CASSETGTGVFYEQYF. As DNA, the CDR3 is TGTGCCAGCAGCGAAACGGGGACAGGGGTATTTTACGAGCAGTACTTC. The chain is built from TRBV6-1 and TRBJ2-7, with 10 positions matching TRBD1. The CDR3 spans 16 residues. J lost 4 bases, V lost 6 bases, and 12 bases had no gene match. Germline CDR1 reads MNHNS; CDR2 reads SASEGT.

The chain combines TRBV6-4 with TRBJ2-3; D is possibly TRBD2 (5 bases). The length of the CDR3 is 14 residues. The germline gives CDR1 MRHNA, CDR2 SNTAGT. Trimming stripped 2 bases from V and 2 bases from J, with 8 bases between. The CDR3 protein is CASSDERTTDTQYF. DNA for the CDR3: TGTGCCAGCAGTGACGAGCGGACCACAGATACGCAGTATTTT.

This clone was observed a single time. The genes are TRBV11-2 and TRBJ2-3; a weak D match, TRBD2 (5 bases). The CDR3 runs 12 residues. Germline-derived CDR1 and CDR2 are SGHAT and FQNNGV. Trimming took off 1 base at V and 8 bases at J, with 7 bases between the two ends. The CDR3 spells CASSLARGTQYF. DNA of the CDR3: TGTGCCAGCAGCTTAGCACGGGGTACGCAGTATTTT.

The gene calls are TRBV19 and TRBJ1-2, with D maybe TRBD1 (6 bases). There are 14 residues in the CDR3. Germline V gene sequence: CDR1 LNHDA, CDR2 SQIVND (reference sequence). The V end was cut by 4 bases, the J end by 3 bases, with 12 bases between. In nucleotides, the CDR3 is TGTGCCAGTAGTACTCCAGGGGTTGACTATGGCTACACCTTC. Its protein is CASSTPGVDYGYTF.

This chain connects TRBV19 to TRBJ1-5; D remains ambiguous. The CDR3 is 14 amino acids. The germline V gene has CDR1 LNHDA and CDR2 SQIVND (reference sequence). The V end was cut by 1 base, the J end by 0 bases, with 4 bases between. In nucleotides, the CDR3 is TGTGCCAGTAGTATAGCGGTTAGCAATCAGCCCCAGCATTTT. Translated, it gives CASSIAVSNQPQHF.

This clone was recorded once. The V and J genes are TRBV5-5 and TRBJ2-4; TRBD1 is a possible D gene (6 bases). Looked up from germline, CDR1 is SGHKS and CDR2 is YYEKEE (reference sequence). CDR3 size: 16 residues. The V and J ends lost 4 bases and 0 bases respectively, with 14 bases between them. This CDR3 reads CASSHGTRLAKNIQYF. DNA for the CDR3: TGTGCCAGCAGCCATGGGACACGACTAGCCAAAAACATTCAGTACTTC.

The DNA of the CDR3 is TGCGCCAGCAGCCAAGGAAGGGGGCAGGGCACCGGGGAGCTGTTTTTT. Encoded protein: CASSQGRGQGTGELFF. The genes are TRBV4-3 and TRBJ2-2; TRBD1 agrees at 7 bases. Trimming removed 1 base from V and 4 bases from J; junction bases left unmatched: 6. Germline lookup yields CDR1 LGHNA and CDR2 YSLEER. The CDR3 is 16 residues long.

The chain couples TRBV28 to TRBJ1-5; 12 bases line up with TRBD1. This CDR3 is 18 amino acids long. Losses at the gene ends were 3 bases for V and 1 base for J; bases not matched to a gene: 7. Germline-derived CDR1 and CDR2 are MDHEN and SYDVKM. The CDR3 coding sequence is TGTGCCAGCAGTTTCCGGGGACAGGGGGCTTTCAGCAATCAGCCCCAGCATTTT. This sequence encodes CASSFRGQGAFSNQPQHF. The full variable domain, with the rest looked up from reference TRBV28 and TRBJ1-5, is DVKVTQSSRYLVKRTGEKVFLECVQDMDHENMFWYRQDPGLGLRLIYFSYDVKMKEKGDIPEGYSVSREKKERFSLILESASTNQTSMYLCASSFRGQGAFSNQPQHFGDGTRLSIL.

V gene TRBV30 combines with J gene TRBJ2-5; 8 bases line up with TRBD1. Trimming removed 0 bases from V and 2 bases from J; junction bases left unmatched: 5. Germline-derived CDR1 and CDR2 are GTSNPN and SVGIG (reference sequence). The CDR3 consists of 15 residues. The CDR3 nucleotides are TGTGCCTGGAGTGTAATTGGACAGGGACAAGAGACCCAGTACTTC. Protein sequence: CAWSVIGQGQETQYF. Based on the CDR3 plus reference TRBV30 and TRBJ2-5, the full variable domain is SQTIHQWPATLVQPVGSPLSLECTVEGTSNPNLYWYRQAAGRGLQLLFYSVGIGQISSEVPQNLSASRPQDRQFILSSKKLLLSDSGFYLCAWSVIGQGQETQYFGPGTRLLVL.

The chain is built from TRBV5-1 and TRBJ1-1, with 8 bases that match TRBD1. There are 13 residues in the CDR3. CDR1 SGHRS and CDR2 YFSETQ come from the germline V gene. J gave up 5 bases and V 1 base, and 1 base lay outside the gene matches. As DNA, the CDR3 is TGCGCCAGCAGCTTGCGGACAGGGACTGAAGCTTTCTTT. Translating gives CASSLRTGTEAFF.

J is TRBJ1-3 and V is TRBV4-3; 7 positions match TRBD1. V was clipped by 3 bases and J by 0 bases; unmatched bases: 8. Germline CDR1 is LGHNA and CDR2 is YSLEER. The CDR3 sequence is 17 residues long. CDR3 nucleotide sequence: TGCGCCAGCAGCCAGCAGGGACAGCCGATCTCTGGAAACACCATATATTTT. Encoded protein: CASSQQGQPISGNTIYF.

The V gene is TRBV6-4, the J gene TRBJ1-3; 7 nucleotides align to TRBD1. The junction had 4 bases not matched to a gene; V was cut back by 2 bases and J by 0 bases. The CDR3 loop spans 16 amino acids. Germline V gene data show CDR1 as MRHNA and CDR2 as SNTAGT. CDR3 sequence reads: CASSDDRVLSGNTIYF. CDR3 in DNA: TGTGCCAGCAGTGACGACAGGGTCCTCTCTGGAAACACCATATATTTT.

This chain uses TRBV19 with TRBJ2-7; possible D gene TRBD2, 5 bases. CDR1 LNHDA and CDR2 SQIVND come from the germline V gene (reference sequence). Trimming took off 10 bases at V and 4 bases at J, with 23 bases between the two ends. The CDR3 has 15 residues. The CDR3 region has the DNA TGTGCCACCGCCGAGAGGGAGAAGGGCGGGTACGAGCAGTACTTC. This gives the protein CATAEREKGGYEQYF.

V is TRBV13 and J is TRBJ2-5, with 7 bases identical to TRBD1. The CDR3 runs 15 residues. Germline trimming cut 5 bases from V and 1 base from J; bases unmatched to any gene: 7. Germline values: CDR1 PRHDT, CDR2 FYEKMQ (reference sequence). The CDR3 DNA reads as TGTGCCAGCAGCCCCAACCGGGACAGCCAAGAGACCCAGTACTTC. It yields the protein CASSPNRDSQETQYF.

The chain has TRBV6-1 and TRBJ1-1; D gene unclear. The V end was cut by 10 bases, the J end by 8 bases, with 11 bases between. The CDR3 covers 10 residues. Germline V gene lookup returns CDR1 MNHNS and CDR2 SASEGT. The CDR3 loop is CATILSEAFF. In DNA form, the CDR3 reads TGTGCCACCATCCTATCCGAAGCTTTCTTT.

CDR3 DNA: TGCAGCCTTCTCGGGGGGGCTGGGAATGAGCAGTTCTTC. It is translated as CSLLGGAGNEQFF. V usage is TRBV29-1 and J usage is TRBJ2-1, with 8 bases fitting TRBD2. V dropped 8 bases and J dropped 7; count of bases not matched to a gene: 10. Germline V CDR1 and CDR2: SQVTM, ANQGSEA. The CDR3 is 13 residues long.

The CDR3 coding sequence is TGTGCCAGCAGCTGGGGCCCGGAGACCCAGTACTTC. This translates into CASSWGPETQYF. V gene TRBV2 combines with J gene TRBJ2-5; D might be TRBD1 (5 bases). The CDR3 runs to 12 residues. Germline-derived CDR1 and CDR2 are SNHLY and FYNNEI. V lost 6 bases and J lost 5, with 10 bases in between. The whole variable domain, remainder taken from reference TRBV2 and TRBJ2-5, is EPEVTQTPSHQVTQMGQEVILRCVPISNHLYFYWYRQILGQKVEFLVSFYNNEISEKSEIFDDQFSVERPDGSNFTLKIRSTKLEDSAMYFCASSWGPETQYFGPGTRLLVL.

The chain joins TRBV5-1 to TRBJ2-3; 8 nucleotides align to TRBD2. CDR3 length: 19 residues. In germline, CDR1 is SGHRS, CDR2 YFSETQ. V trimming: 4 bases; J trimming: 2 bases; junction bases outside the gene matches: 18. CDR3 protein: CASSARPGAGEKFTDTQYF. In DNA, the CDR3 is TGCGCCAGCAGCGCCCGGCCCGGAGCGGGGGAGAAATTCACAGATACGCAGTATTTT.

The V call is TRBV29-1, the J call TRBJ2-2; no reliable D call. Germline V gene sequence: CDR1 SQVTM, CDR2 ANQGSEA. CDR3 length equals 15 residues. Trimming removed 2 bases at V and 5 bases at J, with 15 bases between. The CDR3, as DNA: TGCAGCGTTGAACGGAGAACAAGAGGTACCGGGGAGCTGTTTTTT. This encodes CSVERRTRGTGELFF.

The chain recombines TRBV6-5 with TRBJ1-2; TRBD1 agrees at 9 bases. CDR1 and CDR2 (germline): MNHEY, SVGAGI. The CDR3 has 13 amino acids. The ends lost 6 bases at V and 2 bases at J; junction bases unmatched: 1. The CDR3 loop reads CASRDRGNYGYTF. DNA of the CDR3: TGTGCCAGCAGGGACAGGGGCAACTATGGCTACACCTTC.